Below, 30 T cell receptor beta chains from the same sample are listed, as sequenced in a study of blood T cell repertoires in COVID-19. Only in-frame clones appear in the TCRdb table, and some are missing; sequencing was by immunoSEQ multiplex PCR. The sample carries around 450,000 clones, about 89% recorded once. The specimen was peripheral blood. The receptors originated from a woman between 25 and 40 years old with acute or convalescent COVID-19.

CDR3 DNA: TGTGCCAGCAGCTATTACAGGCCCGAGCAGTACTTC. This translates into CASSYYRPEQYF. The chain combines TRBV11-3 with TRBJ2-7; a possible D gene is TRBD1 (5 bases). Per germline, CDR1 SGHNT and CDR2 YENEEA. Between the trimmed V and J ends, which lost 4 bases and 6 bases, there was a span of 10 bases. This CDR3 has 12 amino acids.

This rearrangement joins TRBV11-1 to TRBJ2-3, with 9 nucleotides matching TRBD2. This CDR3 has 15 amino acids. From germline, CDR1 is SGHAT and CDR2 FQDESV (reference sequence). V lost 6 bases, J lost 2 bases, and 6 bases stayed unmatched. The CDR3 reads CASRLAGGITDTQYF. The CDR3 nucleotides are TGTGCCAGCAGACTCGCGGGGGGGATCACAGATACGCAGTATTTT.

V and J are TRBV9 and TRBJ2-7; 7 bases match TRBD1. The CDR3 covers 14 residues. Looked up from germline, CDR1 is SGDLS and CDR2 is YYNGEE. V was clipped by 3 bases and J by 6 bases; unmatched bases: 9. The CDR3 spells CASSADRVSGEQYF. As DNA, the CDR3 is TGTGCCAGCAGCGCCGACAGGGTTTCCGGCGAGCAGTACTTC.

This rearrangement joins TRBV7-9 to TRBJ2-7; 12 bases are a match to TRBD2. Germline V gene data show CDR1 as SEHNR and CDR2 as FQNEAQ (reference sequence). The V segment lost 6 bases and the J segment 0 bases; nucleotides outside the gene matches: 3. The CDR3 totals 15 residues. The CDR3 nucleotides are TGTGCCAGCAGGGGGACTAGCGGGCTCTCCTACGAGCAGTACTTC. This gives the protein CASRGTSGLSYEQYF.

This clone was found once. The identical CDR3 is also encoded by other nucleotide sequences in the sample. The J gene is TRBJ2-3, the V gene TRBV18; TRBD1 matches at 7 bases. The V gene's germline CDR1 is KGHSH and CDR2 LQKENI. Unmatched junction bases numbered 2, after V lost 2 bases and J lost 3 bases. The CDR3 has 14 amino acids. The DNA of the CDR3 is TGTGCCAGCTCACCAACAGGGGCTACAGATACGCAGTATTTT. It translates to CASSPTGATDTQYF.

This clone was counted a single time. V and J are TRBV6-5 and TRBJ2-5; D gene unclear. Germline V gene lookup returns CDR1 MNHEY and CDR2 SVGAGI. CDR3 length: 15 residues. V was cut by 0 bases and J by 2 bases, with 10 bases left in between. The CDR3 DNA is TGTGCCAGCAGTTACTCGGCAGGCCGGCAAGAGACCCAGTACTTC. Protein product: CASSYSAGRQETQYF.

DNA of the CDR3: TGCAGTGCCCCTCTGGAGGCGCAGTATTTT. Amino acids: CSAPLEAQYF. This chain connects TRBV20-1 to TRBJ2-3, with D perhaps TRBD2 (5 bases). The CDR3 runs 10 residues. Per germline, CDR1 DFQATT and CDR2 SNEGSKA (reference sequence). The germline V and J ends were trimmed by 6 bases and 10 bases, with 11 bases remaining between them.

This chain uses TRBV9 with TRBJ2-5; TRBD1 might be the D (5 bases). With 0 bases removed from V and 2 bases from J, the gap between germline ends came to 11 bases. Germline V CDR1 and CDR2: SGDLS, YYNGEE. CDR3 size: 15 residues. The CDR3 region is CASSVGGATQETQYF. The CDR3 DNA reads TGTGCCAGCAGCGTAGGTGGGGCTACGCAAGAGACCCAGTACTTC.

This clone was seen only a few times. V gene TRBV30 combines with J gene TRBJ1-2; no clear D gene. V lost 7 bases, J lost 8 bases, and 14 bases lay in between. The CDR3 spans 11 residues. Germline loops: CDR1 GTSNPN, CDR2 SVGIG (reference sequence). The CDR3 here is CAYRPPRGYTF. The CDR3 DNA follows: TGTGCCTATAGACCCCCGAGGGGCTACACCTTC.

This chain uses TRBV27 with TRBJ2-7; D uncertain. Germline values: CDR1 MNHEY, CDR2 SMNVEV (reference sequence). Trimming shortened V by 2 bases and J by 0 bases, and 8 bases separated the two germline ends. There are 14 residues in the CDR3. The CDR3 region is CASSLTTNSYEQYF. The CDR3 nucleotides are TGTGCCAGCAGTTTAACAACGAACTCCTACGAGCAGTACTTC.

Ten or more counts support this clone. V is TRBV4-1 and J is TRBJ2-5; D gene unclear. Germline V gives CDR1 MGHRA, CDR2 YSYEKL. Trimming took 3 bases from V and 1 from J, leaving 15 bases between them. The CDR3 sequence is 16 residues long. As DNA, the CDR3 is TGCGCCAGCAGCCAGCCCACCTTGCTATTCCAAGAGACCCAGTACTTC. Translating gives CASSQPTLLFQETQYF.

V is TRBV7-8 and J is TRBJ1-6, with a possible D match to TRBD1 (5 bases). The CDR3 sequence is 17 residues long. Trimming took off 6 bases at V and 6 bases at J, with 21 bases between the two ends. From germline, CDR1 is SGHVS and CDR2 FQNEAQ. The CDR3 is CASSRKPRGGPNSPLHF. CDR3 coding DNA: TGTGCCAGCAGTAGGAAACCCCGCGGGGGACCTAATTCACCCCTCCACTTT. The whole variable domain, filled in from reference TRBV7-8 and TRBJ1-6, reads GAGVSQSPRYKVAKRGQDVALRCDPISGHVSLFWYQQALGQGPEFLTYFQNEAQLDKSGLPSDRFFAERPEGSVSTLKIQRTQQEDSAVYLCASSRKPRGGPNSPLHFGNGTRLTVT.

The chain combines TRBV6-5 with TRBJ2-3; D is unclear. Per germline, CDR1 MNHEY and CDR2 SVGAGI. Trimming left V 7 bases short and J 0 bases short, with 8 bases between. There are 13 residues in the CDR3. The CDR3 protein is CASTLLSTDTQYF. In DNA form, the CDR3 reads TGTGCCAGCACCCTATTGAGCACAGATACGCAGTATTTT.

The V gene is TRBV7-6, the J gene TRBJ2-2; weak D call: TRBD2 (5 bases). The length of the CDR3 is 15 residues. CDR1 is SGHVS, CDR2 FNYEAQ, per germline. V was clipped by 5 bases and J by 2 bases, with 12 bases between them. CDR3 coding DNA: TGTGCCAGCAGCCGCTCGGGATTCAACACCGGGGAGCTGTTTTTT. Protein product: CASSRSGFNTGELFF.

About this clone itself: The identical CDR3 is also encoded by other nucleotide sequences in the sample. The gene calls are TRBV7-3 and TRBJ2-5, with 10 bases aligning to TRBD2. The CDR3 runs 15 residues. Per the germline V gene, CDR1 is SGHTA and CDR2 is FQGTGA. Trimming at V came to 5 bases and at J to 5 bases, leaving 8 bases not matched to a gene. CDR3 sequence (DNA): TGTGCCAGCAGCGCCAGCGGGGGGGCCGGTGAGACCCAGTACTTC. It encodes CASSASGGAGETQYF.

This sequence joins TRBV27 and TRBJ1-2, with 7 bases identical to TRBD1. The germline gives CDR1 MNHEY, CDR2 SMNVEV (reference sequence). Trimming removed 3 bases from V and 6 bases from J; junction bases left unmatched: 10. The CDR3 consists of 15 residues. This CDR3 reads CASSFSDRVANGYTF. DNA of the CDR3: TGTGCCAGCAGTTTCTCCGACAGGGTGGCTAATGGCTACACCTTC.

Here the CDR3 DNA reads TGTGCCAGCAGTACAGGGTTTAATTCACCCCTCCACTTT. This translates into CASSTGFNSPLHF. The chain combines TRBV6-5 with TRBJ1-6, with D perhaps matching TRBD1 (6 bases). The CDR3 has 13 amino acids. V shed 5 bases and J shed 6 bases, with 8 bases lying between them. Germline V gives CDR1 MNHEY, CDR2 SVGAGI.

The chain is built from TRBV27 and TRBJ2-1; D perhaps matches TRBD2 (5 bases). Trimming took 3 bases from V and 3 from J, leaving 9 bases between them. Germline V gene lookup returns CDR1 MNHEY and CDR2 SMNVEV (reference sequence). CDR3 size: 14 residues. This CDR3 is CASSFRDYYNEQFF. CDR3 nucleotides: TGTGCCAGCAGTTTTAGAGACTACTACAATGAGCAGTTCTTC.

This clone was observed once. The genes are TRBV25-1 and TRBJ2-5; D is uncertain. V shed 7 bases and J shed 2 bases, with 8 bases lying between them. Germline CDR1 reads MGHDK; CDR2 reads SYGVNS. The length of the CDR3 is 12 residues. CDR3 region: CASTFRQETQYF. As DNA, the CDR3 is TGTGCCAGCACTTTCAGGCAAGAGACCCAGTACTTC.

The V gene is TRBV2, the J gene TRBJ1-1; weak D call: TRBD1 (5 bases). The CDR3 has 13 amino acids. In germline, CDR1 is SNHLY, CDR2 FYNNEI. Trimming took 2 bases from V and 5 from J, leaving 9 bases between them. CDR3 loop: CASSERGLTEAFF. CDR3 bases: TGTGCCAGCAGTGAAAGGGGTTTGACTGAAGCTTTCTTT.

The CDR3 DNA reads TGTGCCTGGAGTGTACGGGTTTCGGGGGGAAGAGGCAATCAGCCCCAGCATTTT. It specifies CAWSVRVSGGRGNQPQHF. The chain joins TRBV30 to TRBJ1-5, with D maybe TRBD1 (5 bases). Germline V gene data show CDR1 as GTSNPN and CDR2 as SVGIG (reference sequence). The CDR3 length is 18 residues. Trimming took 0 bases from V and 2 from J, leaving 20 bases between them.

The chain recombines TRBV3-1 (or the pseudogene TRBV3-2) with TRBJ2-1; TRBD2 aligns across 11 bases. This CDR3 comprises 16 residues. V lost 1 base to trimming and J lost 11 bases; unmatched junction nucleotides: 10. Per germline, CDR1 LGHDT and CDR2 YNNKEL (reference sequence). The CDR3 loop reads CASSQAVLAGEIKQFF. The CDR3 nucleotides read TGTGCCAGCAGCCAAGCAGTACTAGCGGGGGAAATAAAGCAGTTCTTC.

This clone was seen just once. The chain employs TRBV15 and TRBJ2-1, with 14 bases that match TRBD2. Germline loops: CDR1 LNHNV, CDR2 YYDKDF (reference sequence). V lost 0 bases, J lost 7 bases, and 8 bases stayed unmatched. The CDR3 is 18 amino acids. The CDR3 nucleotides read TGTGCCACCAGCAGAGAGGGGACTAGCGGGAGTCTCTGGAATGAGCAGTTCTTC. Translated, it gives CATSREGTSGSLWNEQFF.

The chain joins TRBV11-1 to TRBJ2-3; D may be TRBD1 (6 bases). The CDR3 is made up of 15 amino acids. The V and J ends lost 2 bases and 0 bases respectively, with 9 bases between them. From germline, CDR1 is SGHAT and CDR2 FQDESV (reference sequence). Here the CDR3 reads CASSLSGASTDTQYF. CDR3 coding DNA: TGTGCCAGCAGCTTATCAGGGGCTAGCACAGATACGCAGTATTTT.

This rearrangement joins TRBV7-3 to TRBJ1-1; possible D gene TRBD1, 5 bases. Germline V gives CDR1 SGHTA, CDR2 FQGTGA. CDR3 length: 14 residues. Trimming stripped 3 bases from V and 5 bases from J, with 13 bases between. Written as DNA, the CDR3 is TGTGCCAGCAGCTTCGGGGGGAAGAGGACTGAAGCTTTCTTT. It codes for CASSFGGKRTEAFF.

V is TRBV7-3 and J is TRBJ2-3; D may be TRBD1 (6 bases). Germline values: CDR1 SGHTA, CDR2 FQGTGA. The length of the CDR3 is 15 residues. V gave up 2 bases and J gave up 0 bases, with 9 bases separating them. In nucleotides, the CDR3 is TGTGCCAGCAGCTTATATGGACAGAGCACAGATACGCAGTATTTT. Translated: CASSLYGQSTDTQYF.

The chain couples TRBV6-5 to TRBJ1-6; D unresolved. The germline CDR1 and CDR2 sequences are MNHEY and SVGAGI. Between the trimmed V and J ends, which lost 8 bases and 5 bases, there was a span of 13 bases. The CDR3 has 14 residues. CDR3 DNA sequence: TGTGCCAGCTGGTTGTGGGCAGATAATTCACCCCTCCACTTT. Amino acids: CASWLWADNSPLHF.

This chain uses TRBV5-5 with TRBJ2-3; 10 bases line up with TRBD1. CDR1 is SGHKS and CDR2 is YYEKEE in the germline V gene (reference sequence). The CDR3 covers 13 residues. V lost 4 bases, J lost 11 bases, and 7 bases stayed unmatched. CDR3 amino acids: CASSPLGTGVQYF. The CDR3 DNA is TGTGCCAGCAGCCCTCTTGGGACAGGGGTGCAGTATTTT.

This rearrangement joins TRBV7-8 to TRBJ2-5; a weak D match, TRBD1 (6 bases). The V end lost 0 bases, the J end lost 5 bases, and 10 bases lay between the germline ends. Looked up from germline, CDR1 is SGHVS and CDR2 is FQNEAQ. The CDR3 runs to 14 residues. The CDR3 bases are TGTGCCAGCAGCTTAGCCGGCCAGGGGGAGACCCAGTACTTC. Encoded protein: CASSLAGQGETQYF.

The chain is built from TRBV18 and TRBJ2-3, with D maybe TRBD1 (6 bases). Trimming pared 5 bases from V and 5 bases from J, leaving 14 bases between. The CDR3 extends over 14 amino acids. Germline V gene sequence: CDR1 KGHSH, CDR2 LQKENI. CDR3 in DNA: TGTGCCAGCTCAGAGAGAAGAGGGGGAGATACGCAGTATTTT. This gives the protein CASSERRGGDTQYF. The entire variable domain, with the rest obtained from reference TRBV18 and TRBJ2-3, is as follows: NAGVMQNPRHLVRRRGQEARLRCSPMKGHSHVYWYRQLPEEGLKFMVYLQKENIIDESGMPKERFSAEFPKEGPSILRIQQVVRGDSAAYFCASSERRGGDTQYFGPGTRLTVL.